The clone carrying this T cell receptor (beta chain) was seen only a few times. The data belong to a study of regulatory T cells in long-lasting Graves disease. V was pared by 3 bases and J by 1 base, with 3 bases of the junction left unmatched. CDR1 DFQATT and CDR2 SNEGSKA come from the germline V gene (reference sequence). CDR3 length: 13 amino acids. Construction of TCR beta libraries relied on iRepertoire HTBI primers and on Arm-PCR targeting CDR3 regions. TCRdb passed the multiplex PCR reads through MiXCR, listing each CDR3 protein once. The profile shows fewer than 600,000 distinct CDR3 sequences, approximately 22% of them singletons. Documented time point: persistent/refractory GD, antithyroid drugs over 5 years with positive TRAb. The TCR library used RNA extracted from PBMCs.

The J gene is TRBJ2-7, the V gene TRBV20-1, with 7 bases fitting TRBD1. This sequence originates from a female donor with Graves disease. The sequencing here drew on peripheral blood mononuclear cells (PBMCs), taken when the disease was refractory, from a patient treated with antithyroid drugs. The CDR3 is CSARSGGSYEQYF. CDR3 coding DNA: TGCAGTGCTAGGTCAGGGGGATCCTACGAGCAGTACTTC.